This T cell receptor beta chain is drawn from a study of blood T cell repertoires in COVID-19. Study-level background: Samples representing acute and convalescent COVID-19 were sourced from the United States, Italy and Spain. Nucleic acid was either cDNA or gDNA, and it came from T cells, B-cell-depleted T cells, or PBMCs.

Seattle patient enrollment occurred during active infection, with longitudinal follow-up thereafter. The CDR3 spans 18 residues. Between the trimmed V and J ends, which lost 1 base and 0 bases, there was a span of 13 bases. Germline-derived CDR1 and CDR2 are MDHEN and SYDVKM. Original methodology: Nucleated cell number was recorded as an estimate derived from reference gene primer amplification. Some clones are missing from TCRdb's copy, which holds only in-frame ones; the method was immunoSEQ multiplex PCR. From that table come the V and J calls and clone size; the DNA was used to work out D and trimming. The sample shows about 120,000 clones, roughly four fifths of them seen only once.

Sequenced sample: peripheral blood. The gene calls are TRBV28 and TRBJ2-6; tentatively, D is TRBD1 (5 bases). The source of this sequence is a man aged 25-45 years with COVID-19, enrolled during active disease. The CDR3: CASSLSMIGDSGANVLTF. CDR3 nucleotides: TGTGCCAGCAGTTTATCTATGATAGGGGACTCTGGGGCCAACGTCCTGACTTTC.